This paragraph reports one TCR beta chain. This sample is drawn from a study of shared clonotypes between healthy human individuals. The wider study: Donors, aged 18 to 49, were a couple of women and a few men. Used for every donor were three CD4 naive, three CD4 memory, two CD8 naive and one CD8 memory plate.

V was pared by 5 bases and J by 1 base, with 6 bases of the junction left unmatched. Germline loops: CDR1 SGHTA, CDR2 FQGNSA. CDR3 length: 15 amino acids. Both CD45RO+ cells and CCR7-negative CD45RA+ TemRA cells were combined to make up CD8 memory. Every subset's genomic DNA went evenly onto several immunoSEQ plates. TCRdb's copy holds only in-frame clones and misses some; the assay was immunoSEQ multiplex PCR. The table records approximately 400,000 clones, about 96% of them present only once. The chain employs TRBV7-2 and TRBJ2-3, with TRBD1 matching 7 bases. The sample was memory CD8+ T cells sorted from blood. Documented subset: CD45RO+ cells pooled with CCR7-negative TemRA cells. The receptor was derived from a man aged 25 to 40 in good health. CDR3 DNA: TGTGCCAGCAGCCGAGACAGGGCCGGCACAGATACGCAGTATTTT. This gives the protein CASSRDRAGTDTQYF.